Following are 23 T cell receptor beta chains from one sample sequenced in a study of blood T cell repertoires in COVID-19 (TCRdb year 2020). Libraries were made using the immunoSEQ multiplex PCR assay. TCRdb obtained this table from immuneACCESS and retained in-frame rearrangements with V and J assigned. These tables miss some clones; where compared with another copy, unresolved V genes account for less than half of the shortfall, and the remainder is unexplained. The sample has 150,000 or so clones on record, roughly 90% of them singletons. Jointly, the top ten make up 1.5% to 2% of the sample. Sequencing was carried out using peripheral blood. Receptors were obtained from a woman in her 50s with acute or convalescent COVID-19.

The chain carries TRBV7-8 and TRBJ1-1; the D is unclear. The CDR3 covers 13 residues. V was cut by 5 bases and J by 4 bases, with 11 bases left in between. From germline, CDR1 is SGHVS and CDR2 FQNEAQ. The DNA for the CDR3 is TGTGCCAGCAGCCCCTGGAGCGGCACTGAAGCTTTCTTT. It codes for CASSPWSGTEAFF.

The rearrangement links TRBV4-3 to TRBJ2-7; the match to TRBD1 covers 8 bases. The CDR3 loop spans 14 amino acids. Germline CDR1 LGHNA, CDR2 YSLEER. Germline trimming cut 3 bases from V and 3 bases from J; bases unmatched to any gene: 4. CDR3 bases: TGCGCCAGCAGCCAGAGACAGGGGTACTACGAGCAGTACTTC. Its translation is CASSQRQGYYEQYF.

The chain links TRBV29-1 to TRBJ1-1, with a tentative D call TRBD1 (5 bases). The V gene's germline CDR1 is SQVTM and CDR2 ANQGSEA. The CDR3 spans 13 residues. Trimming stripped 5 bases from V and 2 bases from J, with 12 bases between. CDR3 loop: CSVYMGGNTEAFF. The CDR3 DNA reads TGCAGCGTTTACATGGGGGGTAACACTGAAGCTTTCTTT.

The V and J genes are TRBV2 and TRBJ2-1; 7 bases agree with TRBD1. CDR3 length equals 14 residues. Looked up from germline, CDR1 is SNHLY and CDR2 is FYNNEI. Trimming removed 3 bases from V and 9 bases from J; junction bases left unmatched: 8. The CDR3, as DNA: TGTGCCAGCAGTGACCGGGACAGTTTAGGTGAGCAGTTCTTC. Protein product: CASSDRDSLGEQFF.

The V and J genes are TRBV29-1 and TRBJ2-4, with D possibly TRBD2 on 6 matching bases. Germline CDR1 reads SQVTM; CDR2 reads ANQGSEA. CDR3 length: 16 amino acids. V was cut by 7 bases and J by 3 bases, with 22 bases left in between. The CDR3 region is CSASGGVTSDKNIQYF. CDR3 sequence (DNA): TGCAGCGCCTCCGGCGGGGTAACATCAGACAAAAACATTCAGTACTTC.

Written as DNA, the CDR3 is TGTGCCAGCAGCTTAGGGGGGCAGGGGGAGCATTCACCCCTCCACTTT. It specifies CASSLGGQGEHSPLHF. The chain links TRBV11-2 to TRBJ1-6; 7 nucleotides match TRBD1. V was clipped by 1 base and J by 8 bases; unmatched bases: 8. Germline lookup yields CDR1 SGHAT and CDR2 FQNNGV. The CDR3 runs 16 residues.

The V call is TRBV7-9, the J call TRBJ1-3; TRBD1 aligns across 7 bases. The V and J ends lost 5 bases and 6 bases, in that order; junction bases with no gene match: 10. The length of the CDR3 is 15 residues. Germline CDR1 and CDR2: SEHNR and FQNEAQ (reference sequence). CDR3 residues: CASSLRQGRENTIYF. CDR3 bases: TGTGCCAGCAGCCTTAGACAGGGTCGGGAAAACACCATATATTTT.

This chain links TRBV10-1 with TRBJ2-2, with 11 positions matching TRBD2. V lost 6 bases and J lost 2; bases outside the gene matches: 11. Looked up from germline, CDR1 is WNHNN and CDR2 is SYGVQD (reference sequence). CDR3 length equals 18 residues. CDR3 nucleotide sequence: TGCGCCAGCAGCCCTGACCCTGGGACTAGCGGAAACACCGGGGAGCTGTTTTTT. It encodes CASSPDPGTSGNTGELFF.

The CDR3 nucleotides are TGTGCCACCAGCAGGGACTCCGAGAAGGGCTACACCTTC. It specifies CATSRDSEKGYTF. The rearrangement joins TRBV15 to TRBJ1-2; no firm D call. CDR1 is LNHNV and CDR2 is YYDKDF in the germline V gene (reference sequence). Trimming took off 3 bases at V and 8 bases at J, with 13 bases between the two ends. The CDR3 has 13 amino acids.

The chain has TRBV7-8 and TRBJ2-3; 10 bases fit TRBD1. This CDR3 is built from 16 residues. The germline V gene encodes CDR1 SGHVS and CDR2 FQNEAQ. V lost 5 bases to trimming and J lost 2 bases; unmatched junction nucleotides: 7. CDR3 residues: CASSTWTGGLTDTQYF. The CDR3 bases are TGTGCCAGCAGCACCTGGACAGGGGGTCTCACAGATACGCAGTATTTT.

To note about this clone: One junction end does not reproduce the germline sequence, and a read error may be involved. J is TRBJ1-4 and V is TRBV2, with unresolved D. The CDR3 spans 12 residues. Looked up from germline, CDR1 is SNHLY and CDR2 is FYNNEI. The CDR3 sequence: CASSESGSPPGF. CDR3 bases: TGTGCCAGCAGTGAAAGCGGCAGCCCGCCCGGTTTT.

The chain links TRBV3-1 (or the pseudogene TRBV3-2) to TRBJ1-2, with TRBD1 matching over 12 bases. The CDR3 length is 16 residues. The junction had 7 bases not matched to a gene; V was cut back by 4 bases and J by 4 bases. Per germline, CDR1 LGHDT and CDR2 YNNKEL (reference sequence). DNA of the CDR3: TGTGCCAGCAGCCGAACCGGGACAGGGGGCGGCTATGGCTACACCTTC. It encodes CASSRTGTGGGYGYTF.

The chain is built from TRBV5-1 and TRBJ1-6; D may be TRBD1 (5 bases). V lost 4 bases, J lost 0 bases, and 14 bases lay in between. Germline lookup yields CDR1 SGHRS and CDR2 YFSETQ. CDR3 length: 17 amino acids. For the CDR3, the DNA is TGCGCCAGCAGCCACCTCGGAGGGGCCTCCTATAATTCACCCCTCCACTTT. Translating gives CASSHLGGASYNSPLHF.

This chain uses TRBV3-1 (or the pseudogene TRBV3-2) with TRBJ1-6; tentatively, D is TRBD1 (5 bases). CDR1 LGHDT and CDR2 YNNKEL come from the germline V gene (reference sequence). The CDR3 extends over 15 amino acids. The ends were cut back, 4 bases at V and 10 bases at J, with 17 bases in the middle. The CDR3 loop is CASSRGGVRYSPLHF. CDR3 bases: TGTGCCAGCAGCCGGGGGGGGGTTAGGTACTCACCCCTCCACTTT.

This chain connects TRBV5-1 to TRBJ1-2; possible D gene TRBD1, 5 bases. CDR1 and CDR2 from the germline V gene are SGHRS and YFSETQ. V was clipped by 1 base and J by 7 bases, with 8 bases between them. The CDR3 runs 12 residues. The CDR3 DNA reads TGCGCCAGCAGCTTGTTAGGGGCTGGCTACACCTTC. It translates to CASSLLGAGYTF.

This rearrangement joins TRBV9 to TRBJ2-3; 12 bases align to TRBD2. The V gene end was trimmed by 4 bases and the J gene end by 0 bases; junction bases not matched to a gene: 9. The CDR3 consists of 18 residues. Germline V gene sequence: CDR1 SGDLS, CDR2 YYNGEE. In DNA, the CDR3 is TGTGCCAGCAGCCGCGAACTAGCGGGGGGCATTAGCACAGATACGCAGTATTTT. It encodes CASSRELAGGISTDTQYF.

The rearrangement uses TRBV10-2 and TRBJ2-7, with D possibly being TRBD1 (6 bases). CDR1 and CDR2 (germline): WSHSY, SAAADI. The CDR3 has 13 amino acids. Trimming stripped 6 bases from V and 4 bases from J, with 13 bases between. The CDR3, as DNA: TGCGCCAGCAGCACAGGGATGAGGTACGAGCAGTACTTC. Its translation: CASSTGMRYEQYF.

The chain uses TRBV11-2 and TRBJ2-3; a weak D match, TRBD2 (5 bases). This CDR3 is 15 amino acids long. Germline CDR1 and CDR2: SGHAT and FQNNGV. The V end was cut by 3 bases, the J end by 0 bases, with 10 bases between. CDR3 amino acids: CASSFSAGSTDTQYF. The CDR3 nucleotides are TGTGCCAGCAGCTTCTCGGCGGGTAGCACAGATACGCAGTATTTT.

The V gene is TRBV6-4, the J gene TRBJ2-2; TRBD2 matches 8 bases. The CDR3 has 16 residues. Germline V gives CDR1 MRHNA, CDR2 SNTAGT. The trim removed 6 bases at V and 3 bases at J, leaving 9 bases unmatched. The CDR3 bases are TGTGCCAGCAGCCCAGATAGCGGGACTTACACCGGGGAGCTGTTTTTT. This sequence encodes CASSPDSGTYTGELFF.

A few counts support this clone. The chain recombines TRBV4-1 with TRBJ1-2; no definite D call. Germline CDR1 reads MGHRA; CDR2 reads YSYEKL. V was cut by 0 bases and J by 5 bases, with 13 bases left in between. The CDR3 covers 15 residues. The CDR3 DNA reads TGCGCCAGCAGCCAAGATCACAGTCTTCCTTATGGCTACACCTTC. Encoded protein: CASSQDHSLPYGYTF.

This CDR3 reads CASSYGALASNQPQHF. As DNA, the CDR3 is TGTGCCAGCAGTTACGGCGCCTTAGCTAGCAATCAGCCCCAGCATTTT. The chain is built from TRBV6-5 and TRBJ1-5; D is uncertain. There are 16 residues in the CDR3. Germline CDR1 reads MNHEY; CDR2 reads SVGAGI. Trimming took off 2 bases at V and 0 bases at J, with 11 bases between the two ends.

The chain combines TRBV19 with TRBJ2-7, with D possibly matching TRBD1 (5 bases). Per the germline V gene, CDR1 is LNHDA and CDR2 is SQIVND (reference sequence). V lost 3 bases and J lost 2, with 14 bases in between. CDR3 length equals 15 residues. The chain's CDR3 is CASSISQGETYEQYF. The CDR3 nucleotides read TGTGCCAGTAGTATTTCCCAGGGCGAAACCTACGAGCAGTACTTC.

The V call is TRBV28, the J call TRBJ1-2, with D uncertain. Trimming removed 3 bases from V and 2 bases from J, with 13 bases in between. Germline CDR1 reads MDHEN; CDR2 reads SYDVKM. This CDR3 is 15 amino acids long. The CDR3 sequence: CASSLGGILNYGYTF. The CDR3 bases are TGTGCCAGCAGTTTGGGAGGAATTCTAAACTATGGCTACACCTTC.